Listed below are T cell receptor beta chains from one sample, sequenced in a study of blood T cell repertoires in COVID-19. Some clones are missing from TCRdb's copy, which holds only in-frame ones; the method was immunoSEQ multiplex PCR. In the table there are under 300,000 clones, roughly 80% of which are singletons. Sequencing used peripheral blood. The source of these receptors is a woman in her 50s who had recovered from COVID-19. Both conserved end residues are part of each CDR3. Each record gives: D gene, V gene, clone size, CDR3 length, J gene, CDR3 protein, CDR3 DNA. A D gene is named only where the DNA matches it firmly. Some rows mark clone size as missing; the rest say once, few, many or name a class of expanded clone.

-	TRBV7-2	once	15	TRBJ1-4	CASSFRGSVGEKLFF	TGTGCCAGCAGCTTCCGAGGGTCGGTTGGAGAAAAACTGTTTTTT
TRBD2	TRBV7-2	-	18	TRBJ2-2	CASRRTGGRVANTGELFF	TGTGCCAGCAGGCGGACGGGCGGGAGGGTTGCGAACACCGGGGAGCTGTTTTTT
TRBD1	TRBV7-2	-	15	TRBJ1-6	CASSLGLGQGAPLHF	TGTGCCAGCAGCTTAGGGTTGGGACAGGGGGCACCCCTCCACTTT
TRBD2	TRBV4-3	-	21	TRBJ2-6	CASSQDTTSGRAAAGANVLTF	TGCGCCAGCAGCCAAGATACGACTAGCGGGAGGGCCGCCGCTGGGGCCAACGTCCTGACTTTC
TRBD2	TRBV28	-	15	TRBJ2-1	CASSLGGGEYNEQFF	TGTGCCAGCAGTTTAGGGGGAGGGGAGTACAATGAGCAGTTCTTC
TRBD1	TRBV28	-	16	TRBJ1-1	CATLTGAGPSNTEAFF	TGTGCCACCCTTACAGGGGCGGGACCCTCGAACACTGAAGCTTTCTTT
TRBD1	TRBV27	-	16	TRBJ1-6	CASSLGPGTGPSPLHF	TGTGCCAGCAGTTTGGGACCCGGGACAGGGCCCTCACCCCTCCACTTT
-	TRBV11-2	-	16	TRBJ2-3	CASSSRGAGNVETQYF	TGTGCCAGCAGCTCCAGGGGGGCCGGGAACGTGGAGACGCAGTATTTT
TRBD2	TRBV3-1/TRBV3-2	-	18	TRBJ2-1	CASSPVCGGTRKTDEQFF	TGTGCCAGCAGCCCAGTCTGTGGGGGGACTAGAAAGACCGATGAGCAGTTCTTC
-	TRBV3-1/TRBV3-2	-	13	TRBJ2-7	CASSLNGGYEQYF	TGTGCCAGCAGTCTCAATGGAGGCTACGAGCAGTACTTC
-	TRBV28	once	14	TRBJ1-1	CASLALPMNTEAFF	TGTGCCAGCCTCGCACTCCCAATGAACACTGAAGCTTTCTTT
TRBD2	TRBV19	-	17	TRBJ2-2	CASKRTSGGTYTGELFF	TGTGCCAGTAAAAGGACTAGCGGGGGAACCTACACCGGGGAGCTGTTTTTT
TRBD1	TRBV18	-	15	TRBJ2-5	CASSLRQGSVETQYF	TGTGCCAGCTCACTTCGACAGGGGAGTGTTGAGACCCAGTACTTC
-	TRBV9	-	15	TRBJ2-2	CASSVGTTNTGELFF	TGTGCCAGCAGCGTTGGGACAACGAACACCGGGGAGCTGTTTTTT
-	TRBV12-3/TRBV12-4	-	13	TRBJ2-3	CASSLLEADTQYF	TGTGCCAGCAGTTTATTAGAAGCAGATACGCAGTATTTT
-	TRBV19	-	15	TRBJ1-1	CASTPRQGQGTEAFF	TGTGCCAGTACTCCGCGGCAGGGGCAGGGCACTGAAGCTTTCTTT
-	TRBV5-1	-	14	TRBJ2-7	CASSQIQGPYEQYF	TGCGCCAGCAGCCAAATACAGGGTCCCTACGAGCAGTACTTC
TRBD1	TRBV5-1	-	14	TRBJ1-4	CASSRDRVSEKLFF	TGCGCCAGCAGCCGCGACAGGGTATCCGAAAAACTGTTTTTT
TRBD1	TRBV7-8	-	16	TRBJ2-5	CASSLAGQSYQETQYF	TGTGCCAGCAGCTTAGCGGGACAGTCTTACCAAGAGACCCAGTACTTC
-	TRBV7-2	-	14	TRBJ1-1	CASSSDRENTEAFF	TGTGCCAGCAGCTCGGACAGAGAGAACACTGAAGCTTTCTTT
TRBD1	TRBV5-1	-	13	TRBJ1-2	CASSPGQGDGYTF	TGCGCCAGCAGCCCGGGACAGGGCGATGGCTACACCTTC
-	TRBV6-5	-	15	TRBJ1-5	CASRSQDNSNQPQHF	TGTGCCAGCAGATCACAGGATAATAGCAATCAGCCCCAGCATTTT
-	TRBV7-2	few	14	TRBJ1-5	CASSLGGGGKPQHF	TGTGCCAGCAGCTTAGGCGGGGGGGGAAAGCCCCAGCATTTT
-	TRBV7-3	few	14	TRBJ2-2	CASSSGRDTGELFF	TGTGCCAGCAGCTCCGGACGGGATACCGGGGAGCTGTTTTTT
TRBD2	TRBV18	-	17	TRBJ2-2	CASSPYGLAGETGELFF	TGTGCCAGCTCACCCTATGGACTAGCGGGGGAGACCGGGGAGCTGTTTTTT
TRBD1	TRBV5-8	-	13	TRBJ2-7	CASSLAGGSEQYF	TGTGCCAGCAGCTTGGCAGGGGGAAGCGAGCAGTACTTC
-	TRBV3-1/TRBV3-2	-	11	TRBJ2-5	CASTLQETQYF	TGTGCCAGCACACTCCAAGAGACCCAGTACTTC
-	TRBV5-1	-	16	TRBJ2-2	CASSLVGGTNTGELFF	TGCGCCAGCAGCTTGGTAGGCGGGACTAACACCGGGGAGCTGTTTTTT
-	TRBV19	-	14	TRBJ2-2	CASSPNRNTGELFF	TGTGCCAGTAGTCCCAACAGGAACACCGGGGAGCTGTTTTTT
TRBD1	TRBV5-4	-	18	TRBJ1-1	CASSLGARDRVVNTEAFF	TGTGCCAGCAGCTTGGGAGCAAGGGACAGGGTGGTGAACACTGAAGCTTTCTTT
TRBD2	TRBV19	-	16	TRBJ2-2	CASSIGLAGGSGELFF	TGTGCCAGTAGTATAGGGCTAGCGGGAGGATCCGGGGAGCTGTTTTTT
TRBD2	TRBV7-8	-	16	TRBJ2-1	CASSPISGGPYNEQFF	TGTGCCAGCAGCCCTATCAGCGGGGGGCCCTACAATGAGCAGTTCTTC
TRBD1	TRBV4-1	-	16	TRBJ2-7	CASSQPRQGAPYEQYF	TGCGCCAGCAGCCAACCAAGACAGGGGGCCCCCTACGAGCAGTACTTC
TRBD1	TRBV9	few	15	TRBJ1-5	CASSVAADRVQPQHF	TGTGCCAGCAGCGTAGCTGCGGACAGGGTTCAGCCCCAGCATTTT
-	TRBV5-8	-	14	TRBJ2-2	CASRGSANTGELFF	TGTGCCAGCCGCGGATCAGCCAACACCGGGGAGCTGTTTTTT
TRBD2	TRBV7-2	once	16	TRBJ2-2	CASSSSGARFTGELFF	TGTGCCAGCAGCTCCAGCGGGGCCCGTTTCACCGGGGAGCTGTTTTTT
TRBD1	TRBV5-4	-	14	TRBJ1-1	CASSRQGAGTEAFF	TGTGCCAGCAGCCGACAGGGGGCAGGGACTGAAGCTTTCTTT
-	TRBV6-2/TRBV6-3	-	13	TRBJ1-2	CASSYLQNYGYTF	TGTGCCAGCAGTTATTTACAGAACTATGGCTACACCTTC
-	TRBV19	-	15	TRBJ2-1	CASRDRGSSYNEQFF	TGTGCCAGTAGAGATCGGGGGAGCTCCTACAATGAGCAGTTCTTC